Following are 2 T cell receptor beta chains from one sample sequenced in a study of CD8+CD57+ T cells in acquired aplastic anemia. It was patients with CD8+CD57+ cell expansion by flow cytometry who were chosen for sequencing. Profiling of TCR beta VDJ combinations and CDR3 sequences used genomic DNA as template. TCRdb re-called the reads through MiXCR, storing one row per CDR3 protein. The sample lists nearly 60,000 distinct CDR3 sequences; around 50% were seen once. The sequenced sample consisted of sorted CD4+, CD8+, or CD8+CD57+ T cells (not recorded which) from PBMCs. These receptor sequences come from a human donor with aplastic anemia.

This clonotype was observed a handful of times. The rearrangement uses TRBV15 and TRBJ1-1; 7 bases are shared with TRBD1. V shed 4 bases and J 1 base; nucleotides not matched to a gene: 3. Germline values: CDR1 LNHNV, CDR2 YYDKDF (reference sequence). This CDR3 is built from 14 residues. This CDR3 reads CATSIGDRNTEAFF. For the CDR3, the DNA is TGTGCCACCAGCATAGGGGACAGGAACACTGAAGCTTTCTTT. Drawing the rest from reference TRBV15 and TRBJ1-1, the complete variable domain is DAMVIQNPRYQVTQFGKPVTLSCSQTLNHNVMYWYQQKSSQAPKLLFHYYDKDFNNEADTPDNFQSRRPNTSFCFLDIRSPGLGDTAMYLCATSIGDRNTEAFFGQGTRLTVV.

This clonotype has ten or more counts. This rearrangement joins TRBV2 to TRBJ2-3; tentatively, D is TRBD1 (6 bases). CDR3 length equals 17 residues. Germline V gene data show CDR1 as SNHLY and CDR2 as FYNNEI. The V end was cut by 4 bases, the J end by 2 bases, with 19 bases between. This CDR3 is CASSAPEHEGVTDTQYF. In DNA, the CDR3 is TGTGCCAGCAGTGCCCCTGAGCACGAGGGGGTCACAGATACGCAGTATTTT. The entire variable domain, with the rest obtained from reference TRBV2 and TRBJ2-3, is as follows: EPEVTQTPSHQVTQMGQEVILRCVPISNHLYFYWYRQILGQKVEFLVSFYNNEISEKSEIFDDQFSVERPDGSNFTLKIRSTKLEDSAMYFCASSAPEHEGVTDTQYFGPGTRLTVL.